This T cell receptor beta chain appears in the sequencing data of a study of cytomegalovirus exposure and HLA in healthy donors. There are 18 residues in the CDR3. J was trimmed by 5 bases and V by 5 bases; bases with no gene match: 15. CDR1 and CDR2 from the germline V gene are LNHNV and YYDKDF (reference sequence). The assay was immunoSEQ multiplex PCR, and TCRdb's table has in-frame clones only and misses some. The sample has fewer than 85,000 clones, around 95% seen once. The receptor's source is a woman aged 18-29 years in good health and CMV-seronegative. Sequenced input: PBMCs. The chain employs TRBV15 and TRBJ1-6; 7 bases map to TRBD1. The CDR3 DNA reads TGTGCCACCAGCCCGATCCCGACAGGGCGTTGGAATAATTCACCCCTCCACTTT. It yields the protein CATSPIPTGRWNNSPLHF.